This is a list of T cell receptor beta chains from one sample in a study of blood T cells in healthy people across ages. TCRdb re-analysed the 5' RACE reads in MiXCR, keeping a single row per CDR3 protein. The sample yields approximately 1.5 million distinct CDR3 sequences, approximately 43% seen once. Sequenced sample: blood. The receptors were sampled from a woman younger than 30 in good health. Both conserved end residues are part of each CDR3. Each record gives: J gene, V gene, D gene, clone size, CDR3 DNA, CDR3 protein. The D gene is left open where the match is weak. Only some rows state a clone size, as once, few, many or a class for expanded clones.

j_call: TRBJ2-1
v_call: TRBV2
d_call: .
clone_size: .
cdr3_nt: TGTGCCAGCAGGGCACAAGGGTTGCCCAATGAGCAGTTCTTC
cdr3_aa: CASRAQGLPNEQFF

j_call: TRBJ2-1
v_call: TRBV20-1
d_call: TRBD1
clone_size: .
cdr3_nt: TGCAGTGCTATTAACAGGGGATCCCTTCGGAATGAGCAGTTCTTC
cdr3_aa: CSAINRGSLRNEQFF

j_call: TRBJ2-7
v_call: TRBV2
d_call: TRBD1
clone_size: once
cdr3_nt: TGTGCCAGCAGTGAATTTGGGACAGACAAGCAGTACTTC
cdr3_aa: CASSEFGTDKQYF

j_call: TRBJ2-1
v_call: TRBV10-3
d_call: .
clone_size: .
cdr3_nt: TGTGCCATCCAGGACCCCTTAAAAGGCAATGAGCAGTTCTTC
cdr3_aa: CAIQDPLKGNEQFF

j_call: TRBJ2-1
v_call: TRBV29-1
d_call: TRBD2
clone_size: .
cdr3_nt: TGCAGCGTCGGGACTAGCGAAAGAGTTGAGCAGTTCTTC
cdr3_aa: CSVGTSERVEQFF

j_call: TRBJ2-7
v_call: TRBV29-1
d_call: .
clone_size: few
cdr3_nt: TGCAGCGTTGGTCTGGGGCAGGGGACGTACGAGCAGTACTTC
cdr3_aa: CSVGLGQGTYEQYF

j_call: TRBJ2-3
v_call: TRBV6-2/TRBV6-3
d_call: .
clone_size: .
cdr3_nt: TGTGCCGGCCACCTCATGGGGCTAGATACGCAGTATTTT
cdr3_aa: CAGHLMGLDTQYF

j_call: TRBJ2-1
v_call: TRBV7-8
d_call: .
clone_size: .
cdr3_nt: TGTGCCAGCAGCCCTAGATACCTCTACAATGAGCAGTTCTTC
cdr3_aa: CASSPRYLYNEQFF

j_call: TRBJ2-1
v_call: TRBV5-1
d_call: TRBD2
clone_size: many
cdr3_nt: TGCGCCAGCAGAGCAGGGACTAGCGGGAGTAGTGAGCAGTTCTTC
cdr3_aa: CASRAGTSGSSEQFF

j_call: TRBJ2-7
v_call: TRBV2
d_call: .
clone_size: .
cdr3_nt: TGTGCCAGCAGTGCCCCGTTCTCCTACGAGCAGTACTTC
cdr3_aa: CASSAPFSYEQYF

j_call: TRBJ2-7
v_call: TRBV10-3
d_call: .
clone_size: .
cdr3_nt: TGTGCCATCGGTGATATGGGGGACTCCTACGAGCAGTACTTC
cdr3_aa: CAIGDMGDSYEQYF

j_call: TRBJ2-7
v_call: TRBV4-3
d_call: .
clone_size: .
cdr3_nt: TGCGCCAGCAGCGCAAGAAGCCAGGGTTCCGAGCAGTACTTC
cdr3_aa: CASSARSQGSEQYF

j_call: TRBJ1-1
v_call: TRBV5-1
d_call: .
clone_size: .
cdr3_nt: TGCGCCAGCAGCTGGCCAGGGAGCCATGAAGCTTTCTTT
cdr3_aa: CASSWPGSHEAFF

j_call: TRBJ1-4
v_call: TRBV6-2/TRBV6-3
d_call: .
clone_size: .
cdr3_nt: TGTGCCGGACGTTGGGAGGGGAATGAAAAACTGTTTTTT
cdr3_aa: CAGRWEGNEKLFF

j_call: TRBJ2-1
v_call: TRBV20-1
d_call: .
clone_size: .
cdr3_nt: TGCAGTGCTAGAGAAGTCCACAATGAGCAGTTCTTC
cdr3_aa: CSAREVHNEQFF

j_call: TRBJ2-4
v_call: TRBV5-1
d_call: .
clone_size: .
cdr3_nt: TGCGCCAGCAGCTTGGCTGGCGGGGAGAAAAACATTCAGTACTTC
cdr3_aa: CASSLAGGEKNIQYF

j_call: TRBJ2-6
v_call: TRBV9
d_call: .
clone_size: .
cdr3_nt: TGTGCCAGCAGCGTAGCCTCGACTTTC
cdr3_aa: CASSVASTF

j_call: TRBJ2-3
v_call: TRBV2
d_call: TRBD2
clone_size: few
cdr3_nt: TGTGCCAGCAACGCCCGCCGGGGACTAGCGGGAGGTGTTGGGGAAACAGATACGCAGTATTTT
cdr3_aa: CASNARRGLAGGVGETDTQYF

j_call: TRBJ2-5
v_call: TRBV5-4
d_call: .
clone_size: many
cdr3_nt: TGTGCCAGCAGCTTGGAGGGGATGAGAGAGACCCAGTACTTC
cdr3_aa: CASSLEGMRETQYF